This entry lists 9 T cell receptor beta chains sequenced from one sample in a study of cytomegalovirus exposure and HLA in healthy donors. PCR used 60 Vbeta primers and 13 Jbeta primers. Method: immunoSEQ multiplex PCR; TCRdb's copy keeps in-frame clones and lacks some. The profile shows over 130,000 clones, around 70% of them singletons. The sample was PBMCs. These receptor sequences come from a woman in her twenties or thirties in good health and CMV-seronegative.

This clone turned up a few times. The V call is TRBV6-4, the J call TRBJ2-3; 8 nucleotides align to TRBD2. The trim removed 0 bases at V and 4 bases at J, leaving 6 bases unmatched. This CDR3 contains 16 residues. In germline, CDR1 is MRHNA, CDR2 SNTAGT. CDR3 DNA: TGTGCCAGCAGTGACTCTAGCGGGAAGGGTGCAGATACGCAGTATTTT. Translating it yields CASSDSSGKGADTQYF.

This clone was observed a few times. The chain has TRBV5-1 and TRBJ2-2; 9 bases align to TRBD1. Germline V gene data show CDR1 as SGHRS and CDR2 as YFSETQ. The CDR3 is made up of 15 amino acids. J lost 7 bases, V lost 3 bases, and 7 bases had no gene match. CDR3: CASSSLDRGGGELFF. The CDR3 coding sequence is TGCGCCAGCAGCTCCTTGGACAGGGGAGGCGGGGAGCTGTTTTTT.

CDR3 DNA sequence: TGTGCCAGTCGAGGGACAGGGGGAAACACCATATATTTT. This encodes CASRGTGGNTIYF. The chain is built from TRBV19 and TRBJ1-3; 9 nucleotides line up with TRBD1. Germline CDR1 LNHDA, CDR2 SQIVND (reference sequence). V lost 8 bases to trimming and J lost 4 bases; unmatched junction nucleotides: 3. This CDR3 has 13 residues. Using reference TRBV19 and TRBJ1-3 for the parts outside the CDR3, the full variable domain is DGGITQSPKYLFRKEGQNVTLSCEQNLNHDAMYWYRQDPGQGLRLIYYSQIVNDFQKGDIAEGYSVSREKKESFPLTVTSAQKNPTAFYLCASRGTGGNTIYFGEGSWLTVV.

V gene TRBV5-6 combines with J gene TRBJ2-3, with no clear D. Deletions cut 0 bases from V and 6 bases from J, with 5 bases between. The CDR3 covers 12 residues. CDR1 is SGHDT and CDR2 is YYEEEE in the germline V gene. The CDR3 sequence: CASSLVRDTQYF. DNA of the CDR3: TGTGCCAGCAGCTTGGTGAGGGATACGCAGTATTTT.

The chain uses TRBV30 and TRBJ2-5; 9 positions agree with TRBD2. V lost 4 bases to trimming and J lost 9 bases; unmatched junction nucleotides: 12. There are 14 residues in the CDR3. Germline loops: CDR1 GTSNPN, CDR2 SVGIG (reference sequence). The CDR3 coding sequence is TGTGCCTGGAAAACCACGGGACTAGCCCTGCCCCAGTACTTC. Translation gives CAWKTTGLALPQYF. Full variable domain (outside the CDR3, taken from reference TRBV30 and TRBJ2-5): SQTIHQWPATLVQPVGSPLSLECTVEGTSNPNLYWYRQAAGRGLQLLFYSVGIGQISSEVPQNLSASRPQDRQFILSSKKLLLSDSGFYLCAWKTTGLALPQYFGPGTRLLVL.

The CDR3 DNA reads TGCAGCGTTTGGGGGCTCAGTTTAAACTATGGCTACACCTTC. Residues: CSVWGLSLNYGYTF. The J gene is TRBJ1-2, the V gene TRBV29-1, with D tentatively TRBD1 (6 bases). CDR1 and CDR2 from the germline V gene are SQVTM and ANQGSEA. Trimming pared 5 bases from V and 2 bases from J, leaving 15 bases between. The CDR3 loop spans 14 amino acids.

This chain joins TRBV6-1 and TRBJ2-5; tentative D call: TRBD1 (5 bases). The length of the CDR3 is 13 residues. Germline V gives CDR1 MNHNS, CDR2 SASEGT. The V end lost 7 bases, the J end lost 5 bases, and 14 bases lay between the germline ends. CDR3 sequence reads: CASTVGRYETQYF. The CDR3 DNA reads TGTGCCAGCACTGTGGGGCGTTATGAGACCCAGTACTTC.

V and J are TRBV7-2 and TRBJ2-3; D ambiguous. The CDR3 runs to 14 residues. Per germline, CDR1 SGHTA and CDR2 FQGNSA. The V end was cut by 1 base, the J end by 2 bases, with 7 bases between. Written as DNA, the CDR3 is TGTGCCAGCAGCTTAGACAGCTACACAGATACGCAGTATTTT. This encodes CASSLDSYTDTQYF. Looking up the rest from reference TRBV7-2 and TRBJ2-3 gives the full variable domain: GAGVSQSPSNKVTEKGKDVELRCDPISGHTALYWYRQSLGQGLEFLIYFQGNSAPDKSGLPSDRFSAERTGGSVSTLTIQRTQQEDSAVYLCASSLDSYTDTQYFGPGTRLTVL.

This chain joins TRBV27 and TRBJ1-4; D gene ambiguous. Trimming left V 5 bases short and J 7 bases short, with 8 bases between. The CDR3 consists of 12 residues. Germline CDR1 and CDR2: MNHEY and SMNVEV (reference sequence). The CDR3 protein is CASSPGGEKLFF. CDR3 nucleotides: TGTGCCAGCAGTCCCGGAGGTGAAAAACTGTTTTTT.